This is a list of T cell receptor beta chains from one sample in a study of beta chain features in type 1 diabetes. This table comes from immunoSEQ multiplex PCR, and its TCRdb copy is limited to in-frame clones, with some not included. This table has hundreds of thousands of clones, around an eighth appearing once. The sequencing sample was made of naive CD4+ T cells from blood. The receptors come from a man between 18 and 29 years old with type 1 diabetes. The CDR3 runs from the conserved cysteine through the conserved F or W. The D gene is left open where the match is weak. A row's size may be missing; if present it is once, few, many or a size class.

CDR3 length	V gene	J gene	D gene	clone size	CDR3 DNA	CDR3 protein
16	TRBV19	TRBJ2-1	TRBD2	-	TGTGCCAGTAGTGCCAAGACTAGCGGGGGCTACAATGAGCAGTTCTTC	CASSAKTSGGYNEQFF
14	TRBV5-1	TRBJ2-3	TRBD1	-	TGCGCCAGCAGCTTGGCACAGGGGGCAGATACGCAGTATTTT	CASSLAQGADTQYF
10	TRBV14	TRBJ2-1	-	many	TGTGCCAGCGGGAACAATGAGCAGTTCTTC	CASGNNEQFF
12	TRBV6-5	TRBJ2-5	-	few	TGTGCCAGCAGTGAGCATACGGAGACCCAGTACTTC	CASSEHTETQYF
14	TRBV5-4	TRBJ2-5	TRBD1	few	TGTGCCAGCAGCTTTCGAGACAGGGAAGAGACCCAGTACTTC	CASSFRDREETQYF
13	TRBV2	TRBJ2-5	TRBD1	few	TGTGCCAGCACCGGGACAGGGAAAGAGACCCAGTACTTC	CASTGTGKETQYF
15	TRBV29-1	TRBJ2-2	-	few	TGCAGCGCCCCAGGGGCAAGCGACGGGACCGGGGAGCTGTTTTTT	CSAPGASDGTGELFF
13	TRBV30	TRBJ2-5	-	-	TGTGCCTGGAGTATCAGTGACCAAGAGACCCAGTACTTC	CAWSISDQETQYF
16	TRBV6-1	TRBJ1-5	-	few	TGTGCCAGCAGTGAAGACAGGGTTTCGAATAATCAGCCCCAGCATTTT	CASSEDRVSNNQPQHF
14	TRBV10-3	TRBJ2-5	-	few	TGTGCCATCAGTGCACAGACTTACCAAGAGACCCAGTACTTC	CAISAQTYQETQYF
13	TRBV2	TRBJ2-1	-	few	TGTGCCAGCAGTCCCCGGCCTGGGGATGAGCAGTTCTTC	CASSPRPGDEQFF
11	TRBV29-1	TRBJ2-7	-	few	TGCAGCGTTCTGACAGGCTACGAGCAGTACTTC	CSVLTGYEQYF
17	TRBV11-2	TRBJ1-2	-	-	TGTGCCAGCAGCTTATCACAAACTTTAATCCATCGCTATGGCTACACCTTC	CASSLSQTLIHRYGYTF
15	TRBV28	TRBJ2-7	-	-	TGTGCCAGCAGTTTACTTTTACAAGGGGTCTACGAGCAGTACTTC	CASSLLLQGVYEQYF
15	TRBV5-1	TRBJ2-2	-	-	TGCGCCAGCAGCTTGGTGGCAGTGAACACCGGGGAGCTGTTTTTT	CASSLVAVNTGELFF
14	TRBV27	TRBJ2-5	-	-	TGTGCCAGCAGTCGCGCGGGGGCCGGAGAGACCCAGTACTTC	CASSRAGAGETQYF
14	TRBV11-2	TRBJ1-4	-	-	TGTGCCAGCACCGAGCCAGGGAATGGTGGAAAACTGTTTTTT	CASTEPGNGGKLFF
13	TRBV6-1	TRBJ2-3	-	few	TGTGCCAGCAGTGCAGGGCCCGGGGATACGCAGTATTTT	CASSAGPGDTQYF
14	TRBV4-2	TRBJ2-3	-	few	TGTGCCAGCAGCCAAGATGGTGGCACAGATACGCAGTATTTT	CASSQDGGTDTQYF
12	TRBV25-1	TRBJ2-7	-	few	TGTGCCAGCACGAACAGTCCTTACGAGCAGTACTTC	CASTNSPYEQYF